The rows below give T cell receptor beta chains drawn from one sample of a study of cytomegalovirus exposure and HLA in healthy donors. Data came from immunoSEQ multiplex PCR; TCRdb stores just in-frame clones and leaves some out. The profile covers about 110,000 clones, with about 59% appearing a single time and less than 4.5% taken by the ten largest. Sequencing was done on a sample of PBMCs. These receptors all stem from a young man in good health and CMV-seropositive. CDR3s include the opening cysteine and the closing phenylalanine or tryptophan. The order of the fields is CDR3 length, V gene, CDR3 protein.

15 TRBV6-5 CASSPDRISGNTIYF
16 TRBV5-1 CASSQHRQGHQETQYF
16 TRBV4-1 CASSRDSELILYGYTF
16 TRBV7-7 CASSLAASGVTGELFF
13 TRBV27 CASSPDWIYEQYF
16 TRBV9 CASSVGPNLEGYGYTF
15 TRBV7-9 CASRSDRSSYNEQFF
14 TRBV7-2 CALRWTSGSDTQYF
14 TRBV15 CATSSRGGQETQYF
13 TRBV19 CASSEAGGNTIYF
14 TRBV4-1 CASSQVYSNQPQHF
15 TRBV15 CATSRDSGGVLGYTF
12 TRBV18 CASSPPGDTQYF
15 TRBV19 CASSIEGRGYSPLHF
14 TRBV7-8 CASSPEGAAWKQYF
15 TRBV15 CATSRDGLASGELFF
13 TRBV19 CASSLDRATEAFF
12 TRBV6-5 CASSPSSYEQYF
13 TRBV6-5 CASSGQGNSPLHF
13 TRBV15 CATSRDPADTQYF
16 TRBV13 CASSPSYGTGYNEQFF
15 TRBV2 CASSDGIAGPDTQYF
16 TRBV4-1 CASSFTRGGRMNIQYF
14 TRBV11-3 CASSLGGDQETQYF
14 TRBV30 CAWSRTNPSEKLFF
13 TRBV29-1 CSANQGYTGELFF
19 TRBV6-8 CASTQLATPRHREDEKLFF
13 TRBV7-2 CASSGARGTEAFF
11 TRBV20-1 CSARDRNEQFF
15 TRBV27 CASSRQGIGTDTQYF
15 TRBV19 CASSSQGAVTGELFF